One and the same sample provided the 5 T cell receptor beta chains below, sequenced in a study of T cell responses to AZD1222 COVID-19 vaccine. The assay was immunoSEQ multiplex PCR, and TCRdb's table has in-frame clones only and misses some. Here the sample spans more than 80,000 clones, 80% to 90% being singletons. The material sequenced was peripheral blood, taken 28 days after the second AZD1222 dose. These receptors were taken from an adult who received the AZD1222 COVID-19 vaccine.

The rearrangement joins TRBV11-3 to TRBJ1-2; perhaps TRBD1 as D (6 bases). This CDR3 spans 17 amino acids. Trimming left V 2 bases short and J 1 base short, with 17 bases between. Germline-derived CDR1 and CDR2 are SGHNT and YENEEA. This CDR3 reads CASSLSPSTGNNYGYTF. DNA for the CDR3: TGTGCCAGCAGCTTATCCCCTTCGACAGGCAATAACTATGGCTACACCTTC. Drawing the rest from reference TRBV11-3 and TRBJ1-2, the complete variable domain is EAGVVQSPRYKIIEKKQPVAFWCNPISGHNTLYWYLQNLGQGPELLIRYENEEAVDDSQLPKDRFSAERLKGVDSTLKIQPAELGDSAVYLCASSLSPSTGNNYGYTFGSGTRLTVV.

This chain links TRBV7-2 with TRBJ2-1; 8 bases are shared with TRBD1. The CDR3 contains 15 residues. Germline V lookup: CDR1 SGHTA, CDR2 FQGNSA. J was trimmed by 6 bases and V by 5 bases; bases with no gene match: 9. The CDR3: CASSKDRGLVNEQFF. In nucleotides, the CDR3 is TGTGCCAGCAGCAAAGACAGGGGATTGGTCAATGAGCAGTTCTTC.

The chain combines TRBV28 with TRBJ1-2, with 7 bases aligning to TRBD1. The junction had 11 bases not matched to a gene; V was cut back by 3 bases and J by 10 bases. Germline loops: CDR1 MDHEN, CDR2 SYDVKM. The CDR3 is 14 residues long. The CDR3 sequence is CASSFPPRQGDYTF. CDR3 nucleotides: TGTGCCAGCAGTTTCCCCCCACGACAGGGAGACTACACCTTC.

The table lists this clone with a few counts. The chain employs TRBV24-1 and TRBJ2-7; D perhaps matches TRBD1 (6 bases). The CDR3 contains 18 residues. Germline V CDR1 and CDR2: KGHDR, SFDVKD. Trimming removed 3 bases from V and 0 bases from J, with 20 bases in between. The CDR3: CATSDPAEDSQRSYEQYF. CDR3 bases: TGTGCCACCAGTGATCCCGCGGAGGACAGTCAACGCTCCTACGAGCAGTACTTC.

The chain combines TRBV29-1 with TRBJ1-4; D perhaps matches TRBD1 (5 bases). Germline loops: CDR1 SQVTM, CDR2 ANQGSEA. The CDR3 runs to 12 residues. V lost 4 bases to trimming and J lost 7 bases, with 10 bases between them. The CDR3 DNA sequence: TGCAGCGTTGGAGGAGGGACTGAAAAACTGTTTTTT. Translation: CSVGGGTEKLFF.